This entry describes one T cell receptor beta chain. The target antigen is unknown. Germline lookup yields CDR1 LNHDA and CDR2 SQIVND (reference sequence). Unmatched junction bases numbered 4, after V lost 3 bases and J lost 8 bases. The CDR3 has 13 amino acids. Sequencing relied on immunoSEQ assay v3.0, run at survey level. Here immunoSEQ multiplex PCR was the method, and the copy in TCRdb shows in-frame clones only, minus some. The sample contains about 14,000 clones, around 82% of which appear only once. The source of the sample is a study of long-term antiretroviral therapy in people with HIV. Study conclusions and caveats: After ART, diversity increased yet remained lower than transplant donor controls. HIV repertoires showed narrower CDR3 length ranges than controls.

The chain has TRBV19 and TRBJ2-1; 7 nucleotides match TRBD1. The specimen comprised unsorted PBMCs, sampled 3.1 years after starting antiretroviral therapy. The receptor was derived from a man aged 35 to 55 with HIV. The CDR3 is CASSILGGHEQFF. The CDR3 DNA sequence: TGTGCCAGTAGTATCCTAGGGGGCCATGAGCAGTTCTTC.